The subject of this entry is one TCR beta chain. RNA transcripts gave rise to amplified TCR beta CDR3 regions. HTBI primers were the set used in a first-round RT-PCR of the TCR CDR3. One entry per CDR3 protein, called by TCRdb with MiXCR from the multiplex PCR reads. This sample has under 600,000 distinct CDR3 sequences; about a sixth occur once, and the top ten carry under 3.5%. The data originate from a study of T cells in Graves' hyperthyroidism and ophthalmopathy. Isolation of PBMCs was performed on about 9.9 ml fresh peripheral blood. In germline, CDR1 is MGHRA, CDR2 YSYEKL. The CDR3 sequence is 17 residues long. V was shortened by 3 bases and J by 1 base, with 17 bases between the two germline ends.

V and J are TRBV4-1 and TRBJ2-3; D possibly corresponds to TRBD2 (6 bases). The sequencing input was blood. This clonotype was sampled from a woman aged 40-49 years with Graves' ophthalmopathy. CDR3 amino acids: CASSHPLGSGGTDTQYF. The CDR3 region has the DNA TGCGCCAGCAGCCATCCACTCGGCTCGGGGGGCACAGATACGCAGTATTTT.